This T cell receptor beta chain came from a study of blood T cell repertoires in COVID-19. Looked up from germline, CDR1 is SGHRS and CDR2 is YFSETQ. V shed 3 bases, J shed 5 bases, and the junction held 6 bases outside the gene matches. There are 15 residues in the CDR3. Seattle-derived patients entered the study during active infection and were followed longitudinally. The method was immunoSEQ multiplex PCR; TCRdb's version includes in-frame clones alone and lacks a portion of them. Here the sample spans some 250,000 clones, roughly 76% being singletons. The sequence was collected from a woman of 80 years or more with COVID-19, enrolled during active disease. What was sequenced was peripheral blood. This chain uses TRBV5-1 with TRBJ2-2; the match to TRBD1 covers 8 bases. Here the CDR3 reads CASSSRQGRTGELFF. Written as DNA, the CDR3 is TGCGCCAGCAGCTCCCGACAGGGGAGAACCGGGGAGCTGTTTTTT.